The clone carrying this T cell receptor beta chain came up a few times. These data come from a study of T-cell memory formation after mild COVID-19. TCR alpha and TCR beta cDNA libraries carrying sample barcodes and UMIs were produced by 5'RACE using constant-segment primers. Via MiXCR, TCRdb re-called the 5' RACE reads, giving one row per CDR3 protein. The table has approximately 200,000 distinct CDR3 sequences, 15% to 20% seen once; the top ten hold about 2%. CDR3 size: 14 residues. The germline V gene has CDR1 KGHSH and CDR2 LQKENI. V lost 3 bases, J lost 14 bases, and 12 bases stayed unmatched. The receptor was isolated from an adult woman who had mild COVID-19 (a few samples of this study predate the infection). Cell type and time point are not known. The sample was PBMCs or a T cell subset sorted from them (not recorded which). This chain joins TRBV18 and TRBJ2-1; TRBD1 matches at 8 bases. The CDR3, as DNA: TGTGCCAGCTCACCCTCGGCGACAGGGACAGGAGAGTTCTTC. It specifies CASSPSATGTGEFF.